The clone carrying this T cell receptor beta chain has ten or more counts. Its antigen remains unidentified. TCRdb analysed the multiplex PCR reads with MiXCR anew, one entry per CDR3 protein. The data contain approximately 210,000 distinct CDR3 sequences, around 32% of them singletons. Per germline, CDR1 MNHEY and CDR2 SVGEGT. The trim removed 7 bases at V and 10 bases at J, leaving 9 bases unmatched. The CDR3 is 14 residues long. The sample originates from a study of breast tumors, draining lymph nodes, adjacent tissues. Axillary draining lymph nodes of breast cancer patients supplied the node samples. Study-wide results and limits: Data fit most tumor T cells coming from lymph node, expanding in tumor. Compared with lymph nodes, tumors were less diverse; compared with nontumor tissue, more. Luminal-like breast cancer showed significantly greater tumor-nontumor repertoire similarity than basal-like breast cancer did.

The chain couples TRBV6-2 or TRBV6-3 to TRBJ1-6; the match to TRBD1 covers 8 bases. Sequencing was performed on axillary lymph node tissue. The clonotype was recovered from a female donor with breast cancer. Some clones in this sample may be carry-over from other donors' samples. CDR3 loop: CASTLDRGGSPLHF. CDR3 coding DNA: TGTGCCAGCACTCTAGACAGGGGAGGATCACCCCTCCACTTT.